This T cell receptor (beta chain) was identified during a study of OX40 agonist ivuxolimab in advanced cancers. Background on the study: Age averaged around 60 years (range about 23 to 80), and roughly 80% were male. Earlier anti-PD-1, anti-PD-L1 or anti-CTLA-4 therapy was permitted; roughly 40% had received some. Study-level findings and limits: Mean expanded clone counts were higher in CD8+ than CD4+ T cells.

Losses at the gene ends were 5 bases for V and 5 bases for J; bases not matched to a gene: 8. Germline CDR1 SGHRS, CDR2 YFSETQ. The CDR3 covers 14 residues. To note about this clone: Antigen: not known.

The assay was immunoSEQ multiplex PCR, and TCRdb's table has in-frame clones only and misses some. The sample lists roughly 80,000 clones, 65% to 85% occurring once. This rearrangement joins TRBV5-1 to TRBJ2-5, with TRBD1 identical over 8 bases. The starting material was CD4+ or CD8+ T cells sorted from blood, obtained in a trial of the OX40 agonist ivuxolimab. This clonotype was sampled from an adult with an advanced solid tumor such as melanoma, head and neck, liver or kidney cancer. The DNA of the CDR3 is TGCGCCAGCAGTTGGCAGGGGGCGCGGGAGACCCAGTACTTC. It translates to CASSWQGARETQYF.